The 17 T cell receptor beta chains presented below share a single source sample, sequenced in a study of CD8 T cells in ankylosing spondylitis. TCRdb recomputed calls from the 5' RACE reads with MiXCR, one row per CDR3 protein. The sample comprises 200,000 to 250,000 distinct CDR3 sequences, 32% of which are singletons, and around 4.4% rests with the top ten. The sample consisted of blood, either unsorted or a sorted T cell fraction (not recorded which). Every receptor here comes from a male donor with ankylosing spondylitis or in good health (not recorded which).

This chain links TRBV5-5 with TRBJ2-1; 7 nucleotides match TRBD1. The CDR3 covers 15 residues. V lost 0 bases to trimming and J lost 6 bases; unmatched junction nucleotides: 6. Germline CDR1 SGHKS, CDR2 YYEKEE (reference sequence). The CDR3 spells CASSLDRGNSNEQFF. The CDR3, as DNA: TGTGCCAGCAGCTTGGACAGGGGAAATAGCAATGAGCAGTTCTTC.

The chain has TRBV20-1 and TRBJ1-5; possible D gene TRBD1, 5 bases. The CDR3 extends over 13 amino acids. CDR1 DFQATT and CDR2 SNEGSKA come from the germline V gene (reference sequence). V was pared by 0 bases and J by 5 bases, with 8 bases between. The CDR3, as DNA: TGCAGTGCTAGAGACAGGGAGTATCAGCCCCAGCATTTT. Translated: CSARDREYQPQHF.

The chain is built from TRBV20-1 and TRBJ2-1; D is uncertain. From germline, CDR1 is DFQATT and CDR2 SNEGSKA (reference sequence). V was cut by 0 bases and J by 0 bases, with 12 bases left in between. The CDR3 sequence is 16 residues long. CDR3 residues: CSAREHAPSSYNEQFF. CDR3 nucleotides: TGCAGTGCTAGAGAACACGCCCCAAGCTCCTACAATGAGCAGTTCTTC.

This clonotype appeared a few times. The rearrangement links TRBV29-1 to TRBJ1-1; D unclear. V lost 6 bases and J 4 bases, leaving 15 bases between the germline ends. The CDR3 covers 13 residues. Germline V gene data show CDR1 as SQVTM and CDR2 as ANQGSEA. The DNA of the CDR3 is TGCAGCGTCTCGGGGAAGTGGGGCACTGAAGCTTTCTTT. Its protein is CSVSGKWGTEAFF.

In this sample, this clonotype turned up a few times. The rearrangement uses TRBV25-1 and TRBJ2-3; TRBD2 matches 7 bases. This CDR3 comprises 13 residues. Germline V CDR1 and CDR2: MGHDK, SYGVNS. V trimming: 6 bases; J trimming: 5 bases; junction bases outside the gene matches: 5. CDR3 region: CASRSSGGDTQYF. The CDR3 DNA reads TGTGCCAGCAGGAGTTCGGGGGGAGATACGCAGTATTTT.

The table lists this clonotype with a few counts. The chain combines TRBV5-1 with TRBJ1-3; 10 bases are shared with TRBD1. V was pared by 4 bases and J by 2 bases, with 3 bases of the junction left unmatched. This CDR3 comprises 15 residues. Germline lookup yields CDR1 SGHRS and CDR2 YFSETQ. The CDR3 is CASSADRGPGNTIYF. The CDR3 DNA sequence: TGCGCCAGCAGCGCCGACAGGGGGCCTGGAAACACCATATATTTT.

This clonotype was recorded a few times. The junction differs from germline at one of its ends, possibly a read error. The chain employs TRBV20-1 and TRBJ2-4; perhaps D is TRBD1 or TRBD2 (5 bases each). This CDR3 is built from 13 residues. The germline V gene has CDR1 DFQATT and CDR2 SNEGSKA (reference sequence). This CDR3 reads CSARGPGTDIQYF. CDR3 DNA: TGCAGTGCCAGAGGTCCAGGGACGGACATTCAGTACTTC.

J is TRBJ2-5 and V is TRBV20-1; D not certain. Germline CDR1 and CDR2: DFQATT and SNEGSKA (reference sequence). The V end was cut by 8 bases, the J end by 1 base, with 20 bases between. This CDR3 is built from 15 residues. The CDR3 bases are TGCAGTTCTTCCCAGGCTGACCGCCTCCAAGAGACCCAGTACTTC. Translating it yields CSSSQADRLQETQYF.

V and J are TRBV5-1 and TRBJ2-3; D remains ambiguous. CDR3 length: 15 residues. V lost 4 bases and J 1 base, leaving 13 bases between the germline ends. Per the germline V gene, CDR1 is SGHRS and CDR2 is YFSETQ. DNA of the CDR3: TGCGCCAGCAGCCCGCTCCCAGGAGGCACAGATACGCAGTATTTT. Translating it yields CASSPLPGGTDTQYF.

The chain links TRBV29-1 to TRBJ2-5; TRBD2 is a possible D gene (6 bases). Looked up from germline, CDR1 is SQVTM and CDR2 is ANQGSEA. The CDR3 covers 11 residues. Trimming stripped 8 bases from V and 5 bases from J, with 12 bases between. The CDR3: CSSRDWETQYF. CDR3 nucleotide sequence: TGCAGCTCCAGGGACTGGGAGACCCAGTACTTC.

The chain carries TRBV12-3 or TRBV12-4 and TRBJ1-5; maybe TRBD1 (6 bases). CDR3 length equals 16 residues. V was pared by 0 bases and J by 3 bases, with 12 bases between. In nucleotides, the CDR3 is TGTGCCAGCAGTTTAGCGGACAGTTCTCTCAATCAGCCCCAGCATTTT. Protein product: CASSLADSSLNQPQHF.

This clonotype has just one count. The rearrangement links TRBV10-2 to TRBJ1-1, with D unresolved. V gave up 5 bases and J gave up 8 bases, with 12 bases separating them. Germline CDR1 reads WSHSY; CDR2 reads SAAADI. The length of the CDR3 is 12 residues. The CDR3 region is CASSTRESEAFF. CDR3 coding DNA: TGCGCCAGCAGTACCCGGGAATCCGAAGCTTTCTTT.

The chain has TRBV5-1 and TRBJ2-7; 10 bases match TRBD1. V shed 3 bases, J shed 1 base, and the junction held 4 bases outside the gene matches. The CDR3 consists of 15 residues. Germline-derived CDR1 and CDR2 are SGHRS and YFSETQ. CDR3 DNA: TGCGCCAGCAGCTCCGGACAGGGGGTGTCCTACGAGCAGTACTTC. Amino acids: CASSSGQGVSYEQYF.

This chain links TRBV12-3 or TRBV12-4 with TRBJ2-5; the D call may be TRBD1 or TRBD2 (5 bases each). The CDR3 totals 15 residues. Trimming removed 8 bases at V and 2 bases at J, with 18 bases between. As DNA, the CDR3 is TGTGCCAGCCGCCGCCGGGACGCAACACAAGAGACCCAGTACTTC. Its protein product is CASRRRDATQETQYF.

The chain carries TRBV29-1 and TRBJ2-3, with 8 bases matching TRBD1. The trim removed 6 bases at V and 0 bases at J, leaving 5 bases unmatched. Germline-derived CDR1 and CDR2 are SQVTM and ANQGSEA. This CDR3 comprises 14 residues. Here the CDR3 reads CSVTGQGSTDTQYF. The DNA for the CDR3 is TGCAGCGTAACAGGACAGGGTAGCACAGATACGCAGTATTTT.

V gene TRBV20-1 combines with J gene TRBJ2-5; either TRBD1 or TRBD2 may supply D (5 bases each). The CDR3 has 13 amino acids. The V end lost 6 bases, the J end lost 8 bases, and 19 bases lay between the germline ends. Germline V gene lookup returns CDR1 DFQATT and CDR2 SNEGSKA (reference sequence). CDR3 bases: TGCAGTGCCGGGGCAGCCCCTTATCCCACCCAGTACTTC. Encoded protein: CSAGAAPYPTQYF.

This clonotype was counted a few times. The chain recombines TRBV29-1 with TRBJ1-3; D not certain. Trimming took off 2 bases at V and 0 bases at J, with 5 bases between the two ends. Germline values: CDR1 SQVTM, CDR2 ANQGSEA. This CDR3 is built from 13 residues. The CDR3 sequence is CSVEHSSGNTIYF. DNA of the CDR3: TGCAGCGTTGAACATAGCTCTGGAAACACCATATATTTT. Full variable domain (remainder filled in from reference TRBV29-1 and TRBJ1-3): SAVISQKPSRDICQRGTSLTIQCQVDSQVTMMFWYRQQPGQSLTLIATANQGSEATYESGFVIDKFPISRPNLTFSTLTVSNMSPEDSSIYLCSVEHSSGNTIYFGEGSWLTVV.